A selection of T cell receptor beta chains follows, all from one sample in a study of blood T cell repertoires in COVID-19. Some clones are missing from TCRdb's copy, which holds only in-frame ones; the method was immunoSEQ multiplex PCR. The sample holds hundreds of thousands of clones, around four fifths seen once. Sequencing was done on a sample of peripheral blood. The receptor set was obtained from a woman in her 50s with active or convalescent COVID-19. CDR3s include the opening cysteine and the closing phenylalanine or tryptophan. D genes are given only for firm matches. Some rows have no size entry. The others give once, few or many, or a class for an expanded clone.

j_call d_call v_call clone_size cdr3_aa cdr3_nt
TRBJ1-1 TRBD1 TRBV6-1 - CASSEAWQGAGAFF TGTGCCAGCAGTGAAGCGTGGCAGGGGGCGGGAGCTTTCTTT
TRBJ2-1 - TRBV18 - CASSPGAGRNEQFF TGTGCCAGCTCACCAGGGGCCGGTCGGAATGAGCAGTTCTTC
TRBJ2-7 TRBD1 TRBV10-3 - CAISDPGQGAVLEQYF TGTGCCATCAGTGATCCGGGACAGGGGGCCGTTCTCGAGCAGTACTTC
TRBJ2-1 TRBD2 TRBV4-1 few CASSQAYGGSSYNEQFF TGCGCCAGCAGCCAGGCCTATGGCGGGAGCTCCTACAATGAGCAGTTCTTC
TRBJ2-7 - TRBV5-1 - CASSLEALVSSYEQYF TGCGCCAGCAGCTTGGAGGCACTAGTAAGCTCCTACGAGCAGTACTTC
TRBJ1-1 TRBD1 TRBV27 - CASSSQGAKLAFF TGTGCCAGCAGTTCCCAGGGGGCGAAGTTGGCTTTCTTT
TRBJ2-6 TRBD1 TRBV19 - CASSIRGQSSGANVLTF TGTGCCAGTAGTATAAGGGGACAGTCCTCTGGGGCCAACGTCCTGACTTTC
TRBJ1-2 TRBD1 TRBV7-8 - CASSSRQGRLANYGYTF TGTGCCAGCAGCTCTCGACAGGGGAGGTTAGCTAACTATGGCTACACCTTC
TRBJ1-2 - TRBV12-1 - CASGSAADRVGYGYTF TGTGCCAGCGGTTCGGCCGCGGACAGGGTGGGATATGGCTACACCTTC
TRBJ1-1 - TRBV9 - CASSSLGANTEAFF TGTGCCAGCAGCTCACTGGGGGCTAACACTGAAGCTTTCTTT
TRBJ2-7 TRBD2 TRBV5-5 - CASSPGGAGYLGGEQYF TGTGCCAGCAGCCCGGGGGGGGCAGGGTATTTAGGTGGCGAGCAGTACTTC
TRBJ2-7 - TRBV21-1 - CASSQLSGRANEQYF TGTGCCAGCAGCCAACTTAGCGGGAGGGCCAACGAGCAGTACTTC
TRBJ2-7 TRBD1 TRBV7-9 - CASSAQGGQDYEQYF TGTGCCAGCAGCGCCCAGGGGGGACAGGACTACGAGCAGTACTTC
TRBJ1-1 TRBD1 TRBV25-1 - CASTDREVPEAFF TGTGCCAGCACGGACAGGGAAGTGCCTGAAGCTTTCTTT
TRBJ1-1 - TRBV21-1 - CASSYPGQGMNTEAFF TGTGCCAGCAGCTATCCGGGACAGGGGATGAACACTGAAGCTTTCTTT
TRBJ2-3 - TRBV11-3 - CASSLDGNTDTQYF TGTGCCAGCAGCTTAGATGGCAACACAGATACGCAGTATTTT
TRBJ1-1 - TRBV6-5 - CATGLILMNTEAFF TGTGCCACAGGACTGATACTTATGAACACTGAAGCTTTCTTT
TRBJ1-5 - TRBV3-1/TRBV3-2 - CASSQDNNQPQHF TGTGCCAGCAGCCAAGATAATAATCAGCCCCAGCATTTT
TRBJ2-1 - TRBV18 - CASSPGPYNEQFF TGTGCCAGCTCACCAGGGCCTTACAATGAGCAGTTCTTC
TRBJ2-7 - TRBV7-9 - CASSFSALSYEQYF TGTGCCAGCAGCTTCTCGGCACTATCCTACGAGCAGTACTTC
TRBJ2-7 TRBD2 TRBV7-6 - CASSSGEGLEQYF TGTGCCAGCAGCTCGGGGGAGGGCCTGGAGCAGTACTTC
TRBJ1-6 - TRBV7-9 few CASSSQTQRFNSPLHF TGTGCCAGCAGCAGCCAGACTCAGAGGTTTAATTCACCCCTCCACTTT
TRBJ2-7 TRBD2 TRBV10-3 once CAISEGAGGPYEQYF TGTGCCATCAGTGAAGGAGCGGGAGGGCCCTACGAGCAGTACTTC
TRBJ2-3 - TRBV27 - CASTKFGGSADTQYF TGTGCCAGCACCAAGTTCGGGGGTTCGGCAGATACGCAGTATTTT